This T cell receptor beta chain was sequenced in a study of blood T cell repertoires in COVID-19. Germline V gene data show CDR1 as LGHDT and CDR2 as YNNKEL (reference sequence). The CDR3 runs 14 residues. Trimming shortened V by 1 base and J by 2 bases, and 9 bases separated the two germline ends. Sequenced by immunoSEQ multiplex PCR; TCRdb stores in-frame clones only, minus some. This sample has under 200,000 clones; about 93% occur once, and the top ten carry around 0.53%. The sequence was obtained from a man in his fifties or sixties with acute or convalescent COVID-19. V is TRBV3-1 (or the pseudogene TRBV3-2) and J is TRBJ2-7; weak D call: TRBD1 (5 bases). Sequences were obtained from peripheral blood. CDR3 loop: CASSQGQITYEQYF. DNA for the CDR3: TGTGCCAGCAGCCAAGGACAGATAACCTACGAGCAGTACTTC.